This TCR beta chain emerged from a study of T cell repertoires in cytomegalovirus infection. Overall study context: HLA-B-restricted CMV epitopes that are well studied were used alongside recently identified HLA-C-restricted ones. Public TCR beta signatures provided an indication of both CMV infection and a matching HLA type. Broader study findings: Adding up the frequency of public TCR beta families identified people who carried CMV plus the relevant HLA. Dominating the ex vivo response were TCR beta clonotypes that were CMV-specific and HLA-C-restricted.

Each CDR3 protein gets one entry after TCRdb re-called the reads with MiXCR. The table has about 770,000 distinct CDR3 sequences, 25% to 30% seen once. This clonotype has just a few counts. As yet, its antigen is unknown. This clonotype was sampled from a human donor in good health (CMV status not recorded). Some clones in this sample may be carry-over from other donors' samples. The sample here was cultured CD8+ T cells from PBMCs, taken from culture after CMV antigen stimulation.

In DNA, the CDR3 is TGTGCCAGCAACCTAGGGACCGATCGAGATGGCTACACCTTC. It translates to CASNLGTDRDGYTF. The chain recombines TRBV7-3 with TRBJ1-2, with D maybe TRBD1 (5 bases). V was cut by 7 bases and J by 6 bases, with 18 bases left in between. The CDR3 is 14 residues long. CDR1 is SGHTA and CDR2 is FQGTGA in the germline V gene.